One and the same sample provided the 15 T cell receptor beta chains below, sequenced in a study of spatial heterogeneity in lung cancer. Time point described: sample taken at primary tumor resection. One entry per CDR3 protein, called by TCRdb with MiXCR from the 5' RACE reads. There are about 35,000 distinct CDR3 sequences in the sample; 3.1% occur only once, and around 34% lies in the top ten. The sequenced sample was normal lung tissue next to the tumor, obtained at surgery. These receptors were taken from a male donor with early-stage non-small cell lung cancer.

This clonotype was recorded many times. The chain employs TRBV3-1 and TRBJ2-3, with 7 positions matching TRBD2. V was pared by 3 bases and J by 2 bases, with 5 bases of the junction left unmatched. The CDR3 consists of 15 residues. In germline, CDR1 is LGHDT, CDR2 YNNKEL (reference sequence). The CDR3 reads CASSHRAGNTDTQYF. The DNA of the CDR3 is TGTGCCAGCAGCCACAGAGCGGGGAACACAGATACGCAGTATTTT.

This clonotype has a count of ten or more. The chain is built from TRBV12-3 or TRBV12-4 and TRBJ2-3; D could derive from TRBD1 or TRBD2 (6 bases each). This CDR3 is 17 amino acids long. Trimming took off 5 bases at V and 4 bases at J, with 22 bases between the two ends. The CDR3 DNA follows: TGTGCCAGCAGTCTCGGGGGCAGCTCCACCATGTCAGATACGCAGTATTTT. Its protein product is CASSLGGSSTMSDTQYF.

Ten or more counts support this clonotype. The CDR3 protein is CASSSGGTGAEAFF. The CDR3 DNA is TGTGCCAGCAGTTCCGGCGGGACAGGGGCTGAAGCTTTCTTT. V is TRBV12-3 or TRBV12-4 and J is TRBJ1-1; 10 positions agree with TRBD1. This CDR3 is built from 14 residues. J gave up 6 bases and V 4 bases, and 5 bases lay outside the gene matches.

The chain links TRBV11-2 to TRBJ2-3, with D possibly matching TRBD2 (5 bases). Trimming took 6 bases from V and 4 from J, leaving 8 bases between them. Germline CDR1 and CDR2: SGHAT and FQNNGV. The CDR3 is 12 residues long. CDR3 loop: CASRISADTQYF. Written as DNA, the CDR3 is TGTGCCAGCAGGATTAGCGCAGATACGCAGTATTTT.

This clonotype was counted a few times. The V and J genes are TRBV27 and TRBJ1-5; D gene ambiguous. The CDR3 consists of 12 residues. Germline V CDR1 and CDR2: MNHEY, SMNVEV (reference sequence). Trimming removed 3 bases at V and 6 bases at J, with 6 bases between. CDR3 region: CASSFSGQPQHF. In DNA, the CDR3 is TGTGCCAGCAGTTTCTCAGGTCAGCCCCAGCATTTT.

Many counts were recorded for this clonotype. The DNA for the CDR3 is TGCGCCAGCAGCCAGACGACAGGGAACTATGGCTACACCTTC. Translation: CASSQTTGNYGYTF. The rearrangement joins TRBV4-3 to TRBJ1-2; 7 nucleotides agree with TRBD1. The ends lost 3 bases at V and 2 bases at J; junction bases unmatched: 3. This CDR3 contains 14 residues. Germline loops: CDR1 LGHNA, CDR2 YSLEER.

This clonotype has at least ten counts. The V call is TRBV18, the J call TRBJ1-1; D is unresolved. Trimming took 5 bases from V and 5 from J, leaving 18 bases between them. Per the germline V gene, CDR1 is KGHSH and CDR2 is LQKENI. The CDR3 contains 15 residues. The CDR3 spells CASSGQNVVDTEAFF. CDR3 in DNA: TGTGCCAGCTCAGGGCAGAATGTGGTCGATACTGAAGCTTTCTTT. The variable domain in full, with the rest retrieved from reference TRBV18 and TRBJ1-1, is NAGVMQNPRHLVRRRGQEARLRCSPMKGHSHVYWYRQLPEEGLKFMVYLQKENIIDESGMPKERFSAEFPKEGPSILRIQQVVRGDSAAYFCASSGQNVVDTEAFFGQGTRLTVV.

The V call is TRBV11-2, the J call TRBJ2-7, with a weak D call TRBD1 (5 bases). The V gene's germline CDR1 is SGHAT and CDR2 FQNNGV. Trimming left V 4 bases short and J 3 bases short, with 16 bases between. CDR3 length equals 15 residues. In nucleotides, the CDR3 is TGTGCCAGCAGCTCAACGGAAAAGGGGAACTACGAGCAGTACTTC. This codes for CASSSTEKGNYEQYF.

This clonotype was detected many times. The chain uses TRBV7-3 and TRBJ1-5, with D unclear. Looked up from germline, CDR1 is SGHTA and CDR2 is FQGTGA. V gave up 2 bases and J gave up 5 bases, with 1 base separating them. The CDR3 contains 11 residues. Written as DNA, the CDR3 is TGTGCCAGCAGCTTACATCAGCCCCAGCATTTT. Translation gives CASSLHQPQHF.

The genes are TRBV20-1 and TRBJ1-1; D gene ambiguous. CDR1 is DFQATT, CDR2 SNEGSKA, per germline (reference sequence). The CDR3 has 13 residues. Trimming stripped 0 bases from V and 11 bases from J, with 16 bases between. The CDR3 sequence is CSARDPSGSEAFF. The CDR3, as DNA: TGCAGTGCTAGAGATCCCTCGGGCAGTGAGGCTTTCTTT.

The chain combines TRBV20-1 with TRBJ2-6; TRBD2 agrees at 8 bases. Germline CDR1 and CDR2: DFQATT and SNEGSKA (reference sequence). V lost 3 bases and J lost 2; bases outside the gene matches: 3. The CDR3 loop spans 15 amino acids. The CDR3 loop is CSASGLAAGANVLTF. In nucleotides, the CDR3 is TGCAGTGCTAGCGGACTAGCCGCTGGGGCCAACGTCCTGACTTTC.

This clonotype was found many times. The chain combines TRBV20-1 with TRBJ2-7; no reliable D call. V dropped 3 bases and J dropped 7 bases, with 10 bases sitting between them. Germline V gene data show CDR1 as DFQATT and CDR2 as SNEGSKA (reference sequence). The CDR3 has 11 residues. In DNA form, the CDR3 reads TGCAGTGCTAGGTTCTGGGGAGAGCAGTACTTC. It is translated as CSARFWGEQYF.

This clonotype has more than one count but fewer than ten. The CDR3 is CASSTLAGYEQYF. CDR3 DNA: TGTGCCAGCAGCACCTTGGCGGGGTACGAGCAGTACTTC. This chain uses TRBV7-6 with TRBJ2-7; perhaps TRBD2 as D (6 bases). V gave up 5 bases and J gave up 4 bases, with 12 bases separating them. Germline assignment: CDR1 SGHVS and CDR2 FNYEAQ. The CDR3 sequence is 13 residues long.

This clonotype was seen repeatedly, ten times or more. The chain carries TRBV12-3 or TRBV12-4 and TRBJ1-2, with 9 nucleotides matching TRBD1. The CDR3 is made up of 13 amino acids. The trim removed 4 bases at V and 4 bases at J, leaving 1 base unmatched. CDR3 nucleotides: TGTGCCAGCAGTTCGGGACAGGGCTATGGCTACACCTTC. Protein sequence: CASSSGQGYGYTF.

This clonotype appeared many times. V and J are TRBV7-2 and TRBJ1-1, with a tentative D call TRBD1 (5 bases). The CDR3 length is 15 residues. CDR1 and CDR2 from the germline V gene are SGHTA and FQGNSA. V lost 2 bases and J lost 10, with 20 bases in between. The CDR3 is CASSLSSGEGLRAFF. The DNA of the CDR3 is TGTGCCAGCAGCTTATCTTCGGGGGAAGGACTTCGAGCTTTCTTT.